Below, 14 T cell receptor beta chains from the same sample are listed, as sequenced in a study of T-cell reconstitution after alpha-beta-depleted transplantation in children. TCRbeta library construction was performed incorporating unique molecular identifiers. Via MiXCR, TCRdb re-called the PCR reads, giving one row per CDR3 protein. The data show 44,000 or so distinct CDR3 sequences, roughly 8.7% seen once. The sequences come from PBMCs, mostly from graft donor cells, collected 60 days after TCRalphabeta/CD19-depleted stem cell transplant. The receptors originated from a male patient between 2 and 10 years old who had a stem cell transplant for chronic granulomatous disease, so the T cells may come from the graft donor.

The chain has TRBV5-1 and TRBJ2-3, with unresolved D. Between the trimmed V and J ends, which lost 0 bases and 0 bases, there was a span of 5 bases. Germline V gene lookup returns CDR1 SGHRS and CDR2 YFSETQ. This CDR3 comprises 14 residues. CDR3 DNA: TGCGCCAGCAGCTTGGGTTCTAGCACAGATACGCAGTATTTT. It specifies CASSLGSSTDTQYF.

The chain uses TRBV6-2 or TRBV6-3 and TRBJ2-7; no clear D. V gave up 1 base and J gave up 4 bases, with 5 bases separating them. CDR1 is MNHEY and CDR2 is SVGEGT in the germline V gene. The CDR3 is made up of 12 amino acids. The CDR3 region is CASSYYGYEQYF. As DNA, the CDR3 is TGTGCCAGCAGTTACTACGGATACGAGCAGTACTTC.

The table lists this clonotype with many counts. The chain uses TRBV20-1 and TRBJ2-5; 13 bases fit TRBD2. Trimming removed 4 bases from V and 1 base from J; junction bases left unmatched: 6. The CDR3 contains 16 residues. Germline-derived CDR1 and CDR2 are DFQATT and SNEGSKA (reference sequence). CDR3 DNA sequence: TGCAGTGCTAAAGGGACTAGCGGGGAATTCCAAGAGACCCAGTACTTC. Its protein is CSAKGTSGEFQETQYF.

V is TRBV7-2 and J is TRBJ1-2; possible D gene TRBD1, 5 bases. In germline, CDR1 is SGHTA, CDR2 FQGNSA. The CDR3 has 16 residues. The ends were cut back, 1 base at V and 6 bases at J, with 18 bases in the middle. As DNA, the CDR3 is TGTGCCAGCAGCTTAGGTTCGGCAGGGAGGGAGAATGGCTACACCTTC. It specifies CASSLGSAGRENGYTF. Full variable domain (outside the CDR3, taken from reference TRBV7-2 and TRBJ1-2): GAGVSQSPSNKVTEKGKDVELRCDPISGHTALYWYRQSLGQGLEFLIYFQGNSAPDKSGLPSDRFSAERTGGSVSTLTIQRTQQEDSAVYLCASSLGSAGRENGYTFGSGTRLTVV.

This clonotype was detected ten times or more. The V call is TRBV2, the J call TRBJ2-7, with 9 positions matching TRBD2. CDR1 is SNHLY and CDR2 is FYNNEI in the germline V gene. The CDR3 spans 14 residues. Trimming at V came to 8 bases and at J to 3 bases, leaving 8 bases not matched to a gene. CDR3 sequence: CASRFSGSYYEQYF. In DNA, the CDR3 is TGTGCCAGCCGTTTTAGCGGGAGCTACTACGAGCAGTACTTC.

This clonotype was counted ten times or more. The chain recombines TRBV28 with TRBJ2-4; TRBD2 might be the D (6 bases). This CDR3 has 11 amino acids. With 6 bases removed from V and 8 bases from J, the gap between germline ends came to 8 bases. In germline, CDR1 is MDHEN, CDR2 SYDVKM. The chain's CDR3 is CASRERDIQYF. The DNA of the CDR3 is TGTGCCAGCAGGGAGCGGGACATTCAGTACTTC. Combining the CDR3 with reference TRBV28 and TRBJ2-4 gives the whole variable domain DVKVTQSSRYLVKRTGEKVFLECVQDMDHENMFWYRQDPGLGLRLIYFSYDVKMKEKGDIPEGYSVSREKKERFSLILESASTNQTSMYLCASRERDIQYFGAGTRLSVL.

This clonotype was observed many times. The chain joins TRBV5-1 to TRBJ2-1, with D possibly being TRBD2 (6 bases). V gave up 2 bases and J gave up 6 bases, with 12 bases separating them. This CDR3 contains 14 residues. From germline, CDR1 is SGHRS and CDR2 YFSETQ. In DNA, the CDR3 is TGCGCCAGCAGCTTCTCATCGACTAGCAATGAGCAGTTCTTC. It is translated as CASSFSSTSNEQFF.

This clonotype was detected ten times or more. The rearrangement joins TRBV7-9 to TRBJ2-7, with 8 bases aligning to TRBD1. Germline trimming cut 2 bases from V and 1 base from J; bases unmatched to any gene: 1. This CDR3 comprises 14 residues. Germline CDR1 reads SEHNR; CDR2 reads FQNEAQ (reference sequence). The DNA for the CDR3 is TGTGCCAGCAGCTTACGGGACAGGTCCTACGAGCAGTACTTC. This sequence encodes CASSLRDRSYEQYF.

In this sample, this clonotype turned up a few times. The V call is TRBV18, the J call TRBJ1-2; D perhaps matches TRBD1 (6 bases). V was shortened by 2 bases and J by 8 bases, with 15 bases between the two germline ends. This CDR3 has 14 residues. Germline V gives CDR1 KGHSH, CDR2 LQKENI. Written as DNA, the CDR3 is TGTGCCAGCTCACCAGCGGACAGCCTAGGGGGCTACACCTTC. Translation gives CASSPADSLGGYTF. Drawing the rest from reference TRBV18 and TRBJ1-2, the complete variable domain is NAGVMQNPRHLVRRRGQEARLRCSPMKGHSHVYWYRQLPEEGLKFMVYLQKENIIDESGMPKERFSAEFPKEGPSILRIQQVVRGDSAAYFCASSPADSLGGYTFGSGTRLTVV.

This clonotype was recorded at least ten times. The chain joins TRBV29-1 to TRBJ2-7; 8 bases line up with TRBD1. V was clipped by 6 bases and J by 2 bases; unmatched bases: 9. Germline values: CDR1 SQVTM, CDR2 ANQGSEA. CDR3 size: 14 residues. In DNA form, the CDR3 reads TGCAGCGTCAGCGACAGGGGTTTTCCCTACGAGCAGTACTTC. This translates into CSVSDRGFPYEQYF.

This clonotype was detected many times. The V gene is TRBV20-1, the J gene TRBJ2-1, with TRBD1 as a possible D gene (6 bases). Germline lookup yields CDR1 DFQATT and CDR2 SNEGSKA (reference sequence). CDR3 size: 14 residues. V was shortened by 1 base and J by 4 bases, with 11 bases between the two germline ends. In nucleotides, the CDR3 is TGCAGTGCTAGAGGAGAGGGGGTTTACAATGAGCAGTTCTTC. This sequence encodes CSARGEGVYNEQFF.

This clonotype was recorded many times. Sequence at one end of the junction differs from germline and may be a read error. J is TRBJ2-1 and V is TRBV15, with TRBD1 as a possible D gene (5 bases). This CDR3 has 14 amino acids. Germline V gives CDR1 LNHNV, CDR2 YYDKDF (reference sequence). The CDR3 protein is CATTLGRAYNEQFF. Here the CDR3 DNA reads TGTGCTACCACATTGGGCAGGGCCTACAATGAGCAGTTCTTC.

This clonotype was counted many times. The V gene is TRBV5-1, the J gene TRBJ2-1, with TRBD2 identical over 14 bases. Germline V gives CDR1 SGHRS, CDR2 YFSETQ. This CDR3 spans 19 amino acids. Unmatched junction bases numbered 9, after V lost 0 bases and J lost 4 bases. The CDR3 is CASSLEMGLAGARYNEQFF. In nucleotides, the CDR3 is TGCGCCAGCAGCTTGGAAATGGGACTAGCGGGAGCACGGTACAATGAGCAGTTCTTC.

This clonotype appeared a few times. The rearrangement joins TRBV12-3 or TRBV12-4 to TRBJ1-2; D gene ambiguous. The CDR3 is 12 amino acids. The V end lost 0 bases, the J end lost 4 bases, and 3 bases lay between the germline ends. The CDR3 sequence is CASSLAVYGYTF. The CDR3 nucleotides read TGTGCCAGCAGTTTAGCAGTCTATGGCTACACCTTC.